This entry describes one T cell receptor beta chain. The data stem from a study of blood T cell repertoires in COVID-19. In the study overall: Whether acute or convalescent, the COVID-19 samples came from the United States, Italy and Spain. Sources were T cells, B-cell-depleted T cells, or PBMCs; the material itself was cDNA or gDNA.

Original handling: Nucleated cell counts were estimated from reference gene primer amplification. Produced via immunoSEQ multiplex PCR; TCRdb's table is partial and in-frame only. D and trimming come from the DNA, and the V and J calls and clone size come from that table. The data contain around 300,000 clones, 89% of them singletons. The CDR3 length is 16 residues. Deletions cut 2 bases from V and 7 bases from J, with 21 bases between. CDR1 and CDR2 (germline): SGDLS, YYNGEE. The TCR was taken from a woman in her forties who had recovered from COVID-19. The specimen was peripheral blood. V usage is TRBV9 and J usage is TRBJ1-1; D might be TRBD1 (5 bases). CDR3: CASSVGESRGRVEAFF. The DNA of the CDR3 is TGTGCCAGCAGCGTTGGGGAGTCCCGGGGGAGGGTTGAAGCTTTCTTT. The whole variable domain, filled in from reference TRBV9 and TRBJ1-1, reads DSGVTQTPKHLITATGQRVTLRCSPRSGDLSVYWYQQSLDQGLQFLIQYYNGEERAKGNILERFSAQQFPDLHSELNLSSLELGDSALYFCASSVGESRGRVEAFFGQGTRLTVV.